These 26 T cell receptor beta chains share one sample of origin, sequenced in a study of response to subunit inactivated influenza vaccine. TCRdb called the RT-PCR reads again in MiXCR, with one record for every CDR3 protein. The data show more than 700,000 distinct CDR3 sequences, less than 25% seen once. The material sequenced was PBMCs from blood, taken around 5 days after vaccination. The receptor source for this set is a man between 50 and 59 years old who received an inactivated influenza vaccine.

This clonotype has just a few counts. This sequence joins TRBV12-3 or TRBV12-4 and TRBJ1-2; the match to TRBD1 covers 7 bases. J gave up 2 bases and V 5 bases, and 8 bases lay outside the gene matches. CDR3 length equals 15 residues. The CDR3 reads CASSPRQGSNYGYTF. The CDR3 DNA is TGTGCCAGCAGTCCACGACAGGGCTCAAACTATGGCTACACCTTC.

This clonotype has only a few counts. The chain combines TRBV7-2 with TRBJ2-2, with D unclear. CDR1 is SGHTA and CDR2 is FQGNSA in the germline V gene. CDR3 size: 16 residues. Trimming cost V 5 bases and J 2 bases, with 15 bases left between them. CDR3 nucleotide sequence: TGTGCCAGCAGCGTACACGGTCCCGATAACACCGGGGAGCTGTTTTTT. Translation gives CASSVHGPDNTGELFF.

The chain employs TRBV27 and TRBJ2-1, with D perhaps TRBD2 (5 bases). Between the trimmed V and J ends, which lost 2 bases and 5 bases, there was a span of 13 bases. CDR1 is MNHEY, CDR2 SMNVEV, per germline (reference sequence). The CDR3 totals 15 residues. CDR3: CASSLTPSPHNEQFF. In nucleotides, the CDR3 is TGTGCCAGCAGTTTAACGCCTAGCCCACACAATGAGCAGTTCTTC.

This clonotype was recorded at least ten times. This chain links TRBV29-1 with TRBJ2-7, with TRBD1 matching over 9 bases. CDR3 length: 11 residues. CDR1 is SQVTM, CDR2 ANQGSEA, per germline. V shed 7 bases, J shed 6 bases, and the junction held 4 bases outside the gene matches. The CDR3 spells CSARQGGEQYF. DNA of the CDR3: TGCAGCGCCCGACAGGGGGGCGAGCAGTACTTC.

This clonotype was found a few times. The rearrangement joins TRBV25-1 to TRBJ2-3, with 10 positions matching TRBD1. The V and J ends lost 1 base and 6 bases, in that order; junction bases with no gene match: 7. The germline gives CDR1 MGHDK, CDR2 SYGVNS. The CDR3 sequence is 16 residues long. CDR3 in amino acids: CASSESGTGDADTQYF. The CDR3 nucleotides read TGTGCCAGCAGTGAATCCGGGACAGGGGATGCGGATACGCAGTATTTT.

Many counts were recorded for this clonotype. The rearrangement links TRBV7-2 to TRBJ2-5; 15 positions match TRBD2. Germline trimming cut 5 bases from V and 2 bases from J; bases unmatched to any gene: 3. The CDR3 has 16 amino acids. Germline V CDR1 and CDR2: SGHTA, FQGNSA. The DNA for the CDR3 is TGTGCCAGCAGCCGAGGACTAGCGGGGGGGCAAGAGACCCAGTACTTC. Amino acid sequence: CASSRGLAGGQETQYF.

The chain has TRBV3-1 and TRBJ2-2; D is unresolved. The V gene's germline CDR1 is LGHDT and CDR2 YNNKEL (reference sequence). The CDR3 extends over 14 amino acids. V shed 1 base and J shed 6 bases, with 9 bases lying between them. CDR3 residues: CASSQGHLPGELFF. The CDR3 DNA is TGTGCCAGCAGCCAAGGACACCTACCCGGGGAGCTGTTTTTT.

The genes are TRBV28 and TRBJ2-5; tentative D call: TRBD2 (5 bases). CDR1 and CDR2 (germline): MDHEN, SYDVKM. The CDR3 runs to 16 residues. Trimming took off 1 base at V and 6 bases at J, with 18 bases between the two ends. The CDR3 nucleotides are TGTGCCAGCAGTTTATTGGCTAGCCCCCAGAGCCAGACCCAGTACTTC. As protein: CASSLLASPQSQTQYF.

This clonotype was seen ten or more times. DNA of the CDR3: TGTGCCAGCAGTTATTCGACCCTATTCTCCTACAATGAGCAGTTCTTC. Protein product: CASSYSTLFSYNEQFF. The V gene is TRBV12-3 or TRBV12-4, the J gene TRBJ2-1; D remains unclear. The CDR3 consists of 16 residues. Deletions cut 4 bases from V and 0 bases from J, with 13 bases between.

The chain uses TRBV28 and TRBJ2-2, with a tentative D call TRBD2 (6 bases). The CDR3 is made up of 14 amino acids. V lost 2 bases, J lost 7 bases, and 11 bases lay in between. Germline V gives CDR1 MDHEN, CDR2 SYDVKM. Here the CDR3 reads CASSLGTSYGELFF. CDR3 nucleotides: TGTGCCAGCAGTTTAGGCACTAGCTACGGGGAGCTGTTTTTT. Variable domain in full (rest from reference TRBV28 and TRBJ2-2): DVKVTQSSRYLVKRTGEKVFLECVQDMDHENMFWYRQDPGLGLRLIYFSYDVKMKEKGDIPEGYSVSREKKERFSLILESASTNQTSMYLCASSLGTSYGELFFGEGSRLTVL.

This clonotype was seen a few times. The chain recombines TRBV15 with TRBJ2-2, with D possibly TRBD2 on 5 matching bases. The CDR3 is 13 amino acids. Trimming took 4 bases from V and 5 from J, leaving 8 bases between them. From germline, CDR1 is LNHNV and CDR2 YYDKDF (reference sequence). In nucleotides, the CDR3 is TGTGCCACCAGCAACCGGGATACCGGGGAGCTGTTTTTT. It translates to CATSNRDTGELFF.

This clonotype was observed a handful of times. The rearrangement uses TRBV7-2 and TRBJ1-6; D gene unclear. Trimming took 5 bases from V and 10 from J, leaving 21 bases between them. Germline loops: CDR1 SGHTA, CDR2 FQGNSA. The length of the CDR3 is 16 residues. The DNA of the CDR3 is TGTGCCAGCAGCAACCAAGGACCGAGCCTTGGGTCACCCCTCCACTTT. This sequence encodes CASSNQGPSLGSPLHF.

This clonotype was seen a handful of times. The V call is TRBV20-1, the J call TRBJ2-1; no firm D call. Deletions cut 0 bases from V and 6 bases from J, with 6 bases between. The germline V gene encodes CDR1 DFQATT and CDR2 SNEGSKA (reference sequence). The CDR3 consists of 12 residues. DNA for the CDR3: TGCAGTGCTAGAGATTTTTCCAATGAGCAGTTCTTC. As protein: CSARDFSNEQFF.

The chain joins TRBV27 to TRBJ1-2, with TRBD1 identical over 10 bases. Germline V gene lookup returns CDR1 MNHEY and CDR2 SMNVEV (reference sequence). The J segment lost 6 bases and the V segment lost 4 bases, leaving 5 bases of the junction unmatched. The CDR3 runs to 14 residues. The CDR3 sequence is CASSSTGGINGYTF. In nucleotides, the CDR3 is TGTGCCAGCAGTTCGACAGGGGGCATCAATGGCTACACCTTC.

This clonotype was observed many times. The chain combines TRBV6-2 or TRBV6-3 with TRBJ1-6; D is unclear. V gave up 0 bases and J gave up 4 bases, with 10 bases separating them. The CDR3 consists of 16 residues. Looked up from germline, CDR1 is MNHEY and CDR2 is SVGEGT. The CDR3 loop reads CASSYSPRTYNSPLHF. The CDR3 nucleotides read TGTGCCAGCAGTTACTCCCCCCGGACTTATAATTCACCCCTCCACTTT.

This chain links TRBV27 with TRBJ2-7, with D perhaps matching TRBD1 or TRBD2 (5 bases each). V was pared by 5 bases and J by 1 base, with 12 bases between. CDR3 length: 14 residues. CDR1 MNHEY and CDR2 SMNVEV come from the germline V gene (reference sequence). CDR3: CASSPWDGSYEQYF. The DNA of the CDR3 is TGTGCCAGCAGTCCGTGGGACGGTTCCTACGAGCAGTACTTC.

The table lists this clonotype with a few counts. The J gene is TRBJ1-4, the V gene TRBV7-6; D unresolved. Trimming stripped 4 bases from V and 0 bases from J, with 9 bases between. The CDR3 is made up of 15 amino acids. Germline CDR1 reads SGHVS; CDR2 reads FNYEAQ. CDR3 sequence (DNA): TGTGCCAGCAGCTCTGGAGTTGCAACTAATGAAAAACTGTTTTTT. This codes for CASSSGVATNEKLFF.

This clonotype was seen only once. The CDR3: CASRASGRRGEQYF. The CDR3 DNA is TGTGCCAGCAGGGCCTCGGGGCGGAGGGGCGAGCAGTACTTC. This sequence joins TRBV2 and TRBJ2-7, with D perhaps matching TRBD2 (6 bases). This CDR3 contains 14 residues. Looked up from germline, CDR1 is SNHLY and CDR2 is FYNNEI. V was trimmed by 6 bases and J by 6 bases, leaving 18 bases between them.

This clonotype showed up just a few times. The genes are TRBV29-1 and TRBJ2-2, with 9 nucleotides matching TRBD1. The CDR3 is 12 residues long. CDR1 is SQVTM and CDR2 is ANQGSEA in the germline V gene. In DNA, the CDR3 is TGCAGTGGTGGACAGGGGATCGGGGAGCTGTTTTTT. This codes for CSGGQGIGELFF.

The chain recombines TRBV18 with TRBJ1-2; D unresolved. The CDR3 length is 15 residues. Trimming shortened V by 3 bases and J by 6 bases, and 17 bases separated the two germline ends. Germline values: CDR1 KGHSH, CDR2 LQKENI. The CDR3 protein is CASSPLEGMGDGYTF. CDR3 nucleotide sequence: TGTGCCAGCTCACCCCTCGAGGGCATGGGTGATGGCTACACCTTC.

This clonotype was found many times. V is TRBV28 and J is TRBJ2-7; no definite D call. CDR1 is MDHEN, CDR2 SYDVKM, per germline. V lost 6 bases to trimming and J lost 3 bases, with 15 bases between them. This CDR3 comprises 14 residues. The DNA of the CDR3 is TGTGCCAGCAGGCTGAGAACAAGGAGCTACGAGCAGTACTTC. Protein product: CASRLRTRSYEQYF.

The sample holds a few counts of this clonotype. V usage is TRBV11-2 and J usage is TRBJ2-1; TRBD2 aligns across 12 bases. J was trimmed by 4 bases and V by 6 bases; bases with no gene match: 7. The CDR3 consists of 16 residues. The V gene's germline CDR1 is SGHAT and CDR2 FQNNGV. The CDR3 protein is CASSSTSGRPYNEQFF. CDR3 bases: TGTGCCAGCAGTTCAACTAGCGGGAGGCCGTACAATGAGCAGTTCTTC.

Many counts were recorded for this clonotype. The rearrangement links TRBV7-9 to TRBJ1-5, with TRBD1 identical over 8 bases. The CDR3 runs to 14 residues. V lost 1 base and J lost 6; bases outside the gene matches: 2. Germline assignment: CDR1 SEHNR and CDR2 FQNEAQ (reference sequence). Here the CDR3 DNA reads TGTGCCAGCAGCTTAGGGACAGGGAGTCAGCCCCAGCATTTT. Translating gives CASSLGTGSQPQHF.

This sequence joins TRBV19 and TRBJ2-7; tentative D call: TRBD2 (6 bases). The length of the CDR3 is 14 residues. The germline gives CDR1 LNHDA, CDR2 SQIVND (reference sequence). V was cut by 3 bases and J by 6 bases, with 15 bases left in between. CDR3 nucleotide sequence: TGTGCCAGTAGTATCTACGCCACTAGCACCGAGCAGTACTTC. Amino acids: CASSIYATSTEQYF. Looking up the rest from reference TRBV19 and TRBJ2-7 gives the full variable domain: DGGITQSPKYLFRKEGQNVTLSCEQNLNHDAMYWYRQDPGQGLRLIYYSQIVNDFQKGDIAEGYSVSREKKESFPLTVTSAQKNPTAFYLCASSIYATSTEQYFGPGTRLTVT.

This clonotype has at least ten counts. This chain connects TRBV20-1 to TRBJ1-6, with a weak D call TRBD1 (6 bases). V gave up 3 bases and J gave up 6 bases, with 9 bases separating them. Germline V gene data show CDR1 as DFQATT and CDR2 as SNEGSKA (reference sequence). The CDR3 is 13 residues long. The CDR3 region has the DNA TGCAGTGCTAGTGCCAGGGGTAATTCACCCCTCCACTTT. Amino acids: CSASARGNSPLHF.

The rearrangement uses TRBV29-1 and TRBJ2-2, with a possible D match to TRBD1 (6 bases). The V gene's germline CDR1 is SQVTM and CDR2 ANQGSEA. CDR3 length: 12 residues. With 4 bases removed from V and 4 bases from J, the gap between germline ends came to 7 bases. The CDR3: CSVVQGTGELFF. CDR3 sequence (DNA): TGCAGCGTTGTACAGGGCACCGGGGAGCTGTTTTTT.